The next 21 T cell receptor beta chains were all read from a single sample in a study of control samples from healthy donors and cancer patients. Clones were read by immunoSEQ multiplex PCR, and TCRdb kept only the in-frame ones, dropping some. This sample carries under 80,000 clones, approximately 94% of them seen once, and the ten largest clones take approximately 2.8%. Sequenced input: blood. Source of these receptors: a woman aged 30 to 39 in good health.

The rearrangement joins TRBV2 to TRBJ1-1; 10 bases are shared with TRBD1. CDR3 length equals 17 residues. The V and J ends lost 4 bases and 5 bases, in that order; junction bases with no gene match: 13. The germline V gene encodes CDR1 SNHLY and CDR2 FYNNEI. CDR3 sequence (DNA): TGTGCCAGCAGTGTGGACAGGGGGTTTCCCCAAAGGACTGAAGCTTTCTTT. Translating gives CASSVDRGFPQRTEAFF.

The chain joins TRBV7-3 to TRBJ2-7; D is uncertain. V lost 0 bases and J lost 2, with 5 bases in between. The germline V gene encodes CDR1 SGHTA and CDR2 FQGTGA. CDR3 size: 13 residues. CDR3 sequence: CASSLTDPYEQYF. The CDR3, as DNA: TGTGCCAGCAGCTTAACAGATCCCTACGAGCAGTACTTC.

CDR3 residues: CASSLEGRRSPLHF. In nucleotides, the CDR3 is TGCGCCAGCAGCCTCGAGGGACGTCGTTCACCCCTCCACTTT. The chain links TRBV4-1 to TRBJ1-6; TRBD1 is a possible D gene (5 bases). Germline CDR1 MGHRA, CDR2 YSYEKL. The V and J ends lost 4 bases and 9 bases respectively, with 13 bases between them. The CDR3 length is 14 residues.

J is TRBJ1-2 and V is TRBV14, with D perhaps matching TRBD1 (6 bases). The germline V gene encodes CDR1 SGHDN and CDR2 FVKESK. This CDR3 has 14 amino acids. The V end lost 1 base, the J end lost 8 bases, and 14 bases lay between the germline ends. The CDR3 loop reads CASSQALTGGGYTF. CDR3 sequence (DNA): TGTGCCAGCAGCCAAGCCTTGACAGGCGGCGGCTACACCTTC.

The CDR3 is CASSPRTGIGELFF. The CDR3, as DNA: TGTGCCAGCAGCCCCAGGACAGGGATCGGGGAGCTGTTTTTT. This chain joins TRBV9 and TRBJ2-2; 8 bases are shared with TRBD1. The germline V gene has CDR1 SGDLS and CDR2 YYNGEE. This CDR3 spans 14 amino acids. V was clipped by 4 bases and J by 7 bases; unmatched bases: 6.

The CDR3 loop is CASGDSRVESYNSPLHF. The CDR3 DNA reads as TGTGCCAGCGGAGACTCCCGGGTAGAGTCCTATAATTCACCCCTCCACTTT. V and J are TRBV28 and TRBJ1-6; D uncertain. Trimming removed 8 bases from V and 1 base from J, with 18 bases in between. The germline CDR1 and CDR2 sequences are MDHEN and SYDVKM. This CDR3 comprises 17 residues. Full variable domain (outside the CDR3, taken from reference TRBV28 and TRBJ1-6): DVKVTQSSRYLVKRTGEKVFLECVQDMDHENMFWYRQDPGLGLRLIYFSYDVKMKEKGDIPEGYSVSREKKERFSLILESASTNQTSMYLCASGDSRVESYNSPLHFGNGTRLTVT.

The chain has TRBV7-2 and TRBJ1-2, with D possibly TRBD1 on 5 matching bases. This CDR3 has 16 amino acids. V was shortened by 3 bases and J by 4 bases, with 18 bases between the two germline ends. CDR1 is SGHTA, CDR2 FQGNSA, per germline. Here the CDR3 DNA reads TGTGCCAGCAGCTTTCTCTTCTCTCAGGGTTTCTATGGCTACACCTTC. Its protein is CASSFLFSQGFYGYTF.

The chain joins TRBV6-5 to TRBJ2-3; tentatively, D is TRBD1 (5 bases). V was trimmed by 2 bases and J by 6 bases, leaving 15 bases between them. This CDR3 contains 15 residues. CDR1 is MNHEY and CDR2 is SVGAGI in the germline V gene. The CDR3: CASSYNQQGMDTQYF. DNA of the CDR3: TGTGCCAGCAGTTACAATCAGCAGGGAATGGATACGCAGTATTTT.

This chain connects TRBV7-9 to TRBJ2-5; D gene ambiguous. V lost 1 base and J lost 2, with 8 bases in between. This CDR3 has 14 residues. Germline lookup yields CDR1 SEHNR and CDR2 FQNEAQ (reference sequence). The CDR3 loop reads CASSLGYQQETQYF. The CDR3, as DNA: TGTGCCAGCAGCTTAGGCTACCAACAAGAGACCCAGTACTTC.

CDR3 region: CASRLLTRDPLLGYTF. CDR3 nucleotides: TGTGCCAGCAGATTACTCACACGGGACCCGCTTCTCGGCTACACCTTC. V gene TRBV28 combines with J gene TRBJ1-2; D may be TRBD1 (5 bases). V was clipped by 6 bases and J by 8 bases, with 25 bases between them. Germline lookup yields CDR1 MDHEN and CDR2 SYDVKM. The CDR3 covers 16 residues.

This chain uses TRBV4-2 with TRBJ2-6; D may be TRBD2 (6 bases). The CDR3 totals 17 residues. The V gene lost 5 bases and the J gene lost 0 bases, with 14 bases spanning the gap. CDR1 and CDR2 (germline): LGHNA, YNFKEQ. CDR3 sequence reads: CASSKGGLDSGANVLTF. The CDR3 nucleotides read TGTGCCAGCAGCAAAGGAGGGTTGGACTCTGGGGCCAACGTCCTGACTTTC.

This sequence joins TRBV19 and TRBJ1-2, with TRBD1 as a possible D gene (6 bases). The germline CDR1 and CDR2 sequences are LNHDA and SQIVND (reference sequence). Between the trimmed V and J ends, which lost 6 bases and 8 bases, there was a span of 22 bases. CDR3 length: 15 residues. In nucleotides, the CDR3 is TGTGCCAGTAGCAAAGAGGGGCGACCGGGGGGCGGCTACACCTTC. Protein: CASSKEGRPGGGYTF.

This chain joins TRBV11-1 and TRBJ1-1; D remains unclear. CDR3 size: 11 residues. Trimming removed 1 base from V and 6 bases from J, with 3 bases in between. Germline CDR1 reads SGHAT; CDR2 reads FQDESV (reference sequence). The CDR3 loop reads CASSLGAEAFF. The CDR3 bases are TGTGCCAGCAGCTTAGGGGCTGAAGCTTTCTTT.

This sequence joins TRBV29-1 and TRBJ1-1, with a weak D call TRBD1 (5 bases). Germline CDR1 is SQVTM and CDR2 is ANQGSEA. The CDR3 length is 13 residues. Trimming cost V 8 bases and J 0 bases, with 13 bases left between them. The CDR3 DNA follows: TGCAGCCTCCGCTGGGGGGTGAACACTGAAGCTTTCTTT. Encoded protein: CSLRWGVNTEAFF. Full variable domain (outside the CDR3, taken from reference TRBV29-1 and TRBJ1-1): SAVISQKPSRDICQRGTSLTIQCQVDSQVTMMFWYRQQPGQSLTLIATANQGSEATYESGFVIDKFPISRPNLTFSTLTVSNMSPEDSSIYLCSLRWGVNTEAFFGQGTRLTVV.

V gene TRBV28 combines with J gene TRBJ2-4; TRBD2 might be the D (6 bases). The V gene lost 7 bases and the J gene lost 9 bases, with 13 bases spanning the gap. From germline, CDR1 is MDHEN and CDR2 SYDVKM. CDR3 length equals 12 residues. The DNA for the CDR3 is TGTGCCAGCACCCCTAGCGATGGCATTCAGTACTTC. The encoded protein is CASTPSDGIQYF. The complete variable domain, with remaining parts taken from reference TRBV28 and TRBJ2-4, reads DVKVTQSSRYLVKRTGEKVFLECVQDMDHENMFWYRQDPGLGLRLIYFSYDVKMKEKGDIPEGYSVSREKKERFSLILESASTNQTSMYLCASTPSDGIQYFGAGTRLSVL.

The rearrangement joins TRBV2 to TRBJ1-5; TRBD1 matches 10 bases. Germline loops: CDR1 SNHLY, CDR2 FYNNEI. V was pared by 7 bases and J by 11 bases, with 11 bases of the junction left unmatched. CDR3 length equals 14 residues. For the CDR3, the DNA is TGTGCCAGCAACACGGGACAGGGGTTAGAGGCCCAGCATTTT. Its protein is CASNTGQGLEAQHF.

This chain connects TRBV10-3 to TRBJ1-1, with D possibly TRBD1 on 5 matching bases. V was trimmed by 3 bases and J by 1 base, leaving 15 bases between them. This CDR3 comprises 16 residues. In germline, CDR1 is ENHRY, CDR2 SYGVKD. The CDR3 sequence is CAISDHSGGKNTEAFF. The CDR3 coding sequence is TGTGCCATCAGTGATCACTCCGGGGGGAAGAACACTGAAGCTTTCTTT.

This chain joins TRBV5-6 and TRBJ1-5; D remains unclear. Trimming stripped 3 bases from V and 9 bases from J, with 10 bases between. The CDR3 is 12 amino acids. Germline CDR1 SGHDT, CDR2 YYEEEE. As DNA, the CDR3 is TGTGCCAGCAGCTCCAATCGGGGGCCCCAGCATTTT. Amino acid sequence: CASSSNRGPQHF.

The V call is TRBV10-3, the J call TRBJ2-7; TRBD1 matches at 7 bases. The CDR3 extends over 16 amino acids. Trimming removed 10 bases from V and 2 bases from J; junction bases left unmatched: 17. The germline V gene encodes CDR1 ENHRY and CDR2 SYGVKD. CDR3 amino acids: CASELGDRFVPYEQYF. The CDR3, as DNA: TGTGCCAGCGAACTCGGGGACAGATTTGTGCCCTACGAGCAGTACTTC.

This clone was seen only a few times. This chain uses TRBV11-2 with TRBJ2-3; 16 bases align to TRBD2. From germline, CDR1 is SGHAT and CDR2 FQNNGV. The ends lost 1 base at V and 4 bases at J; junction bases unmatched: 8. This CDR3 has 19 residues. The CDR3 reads CASSLVGLAGGVSADTQYF. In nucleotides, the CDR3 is TGTGCCAGCAGCTTAGTGGGACTAGCGGGGGGGGTATCCGCAGATACGCAGTATTTT.

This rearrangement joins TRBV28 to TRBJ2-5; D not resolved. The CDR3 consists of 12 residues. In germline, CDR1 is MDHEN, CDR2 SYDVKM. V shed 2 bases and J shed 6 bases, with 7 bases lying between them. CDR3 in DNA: TGTGCCAGCAGTTTAGGATCAAAGACCCAGTACTTC. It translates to CASSLGSKTQYF. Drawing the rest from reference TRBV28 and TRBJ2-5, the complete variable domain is DVKVTQSSRYLVKRTGEKVFLECVQDMDHENMFWYRQDPGLGLRLIYFSYDVKMKEKGDIPEGYSVSREKKERFSLILESASTNQTSMYLCASSLGSKTQYFGPGTRLLVL.